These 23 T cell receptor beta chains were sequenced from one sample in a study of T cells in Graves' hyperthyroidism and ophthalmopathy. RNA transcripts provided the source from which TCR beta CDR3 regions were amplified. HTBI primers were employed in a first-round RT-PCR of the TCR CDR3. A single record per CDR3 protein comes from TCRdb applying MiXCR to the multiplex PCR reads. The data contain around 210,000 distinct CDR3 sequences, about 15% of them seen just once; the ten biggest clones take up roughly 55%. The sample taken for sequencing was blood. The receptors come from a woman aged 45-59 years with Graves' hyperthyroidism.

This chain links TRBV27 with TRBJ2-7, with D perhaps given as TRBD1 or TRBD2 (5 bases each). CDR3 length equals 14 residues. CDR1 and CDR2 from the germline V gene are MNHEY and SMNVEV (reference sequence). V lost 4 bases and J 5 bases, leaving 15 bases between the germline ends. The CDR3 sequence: CASSYQRMGHEQYF. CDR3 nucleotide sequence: TGTGCCAGCAGTTACCAGCGGATGGGGCACGAGCAGTACTTC.

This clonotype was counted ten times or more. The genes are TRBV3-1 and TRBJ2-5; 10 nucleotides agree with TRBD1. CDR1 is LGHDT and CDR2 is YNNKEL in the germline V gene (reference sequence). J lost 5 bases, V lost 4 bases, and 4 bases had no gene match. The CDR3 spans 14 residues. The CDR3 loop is CASSRSGQGETQYF. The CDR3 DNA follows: TGTGCCAGCAGCCGTTCGGGACAGGGGGAGACCCAGTACTTC.

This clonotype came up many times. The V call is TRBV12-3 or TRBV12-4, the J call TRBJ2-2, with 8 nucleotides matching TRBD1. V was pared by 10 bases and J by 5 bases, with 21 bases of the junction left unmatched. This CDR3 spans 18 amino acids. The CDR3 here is CATSSLGQGPPGTGELFF. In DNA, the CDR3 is TGTGCCACCAGCAGCCTAGGACAGGGCCCCCCGGGGACCGGGGAGCTGTTTTTT.

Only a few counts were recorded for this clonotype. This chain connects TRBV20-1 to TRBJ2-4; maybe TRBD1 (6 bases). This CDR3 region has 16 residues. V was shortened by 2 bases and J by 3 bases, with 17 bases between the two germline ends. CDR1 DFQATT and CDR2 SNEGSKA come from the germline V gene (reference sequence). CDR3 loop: CSARKVLDRNKNIQYF. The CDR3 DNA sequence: TGCAGTGCTAGAAAGGTATTGGACAGAAACAAAAACATTCAGTACTTC.

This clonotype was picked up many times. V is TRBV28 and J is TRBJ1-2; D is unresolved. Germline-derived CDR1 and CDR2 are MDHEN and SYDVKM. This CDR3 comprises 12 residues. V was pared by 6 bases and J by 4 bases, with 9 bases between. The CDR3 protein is CASRDYIYGYTF. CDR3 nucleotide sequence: TGTGCCAGCAGGGACTACATCTATGGCTACACCTTC.

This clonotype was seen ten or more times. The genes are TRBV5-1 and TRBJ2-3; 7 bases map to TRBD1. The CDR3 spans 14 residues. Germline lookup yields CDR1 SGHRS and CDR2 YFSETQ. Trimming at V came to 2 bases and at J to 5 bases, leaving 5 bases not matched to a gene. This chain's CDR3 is CASSFDRVGDTQYF. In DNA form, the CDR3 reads TGCGCCAGCAGCTTCGACAGGGTAGGAGATACGCAGTATTTT.

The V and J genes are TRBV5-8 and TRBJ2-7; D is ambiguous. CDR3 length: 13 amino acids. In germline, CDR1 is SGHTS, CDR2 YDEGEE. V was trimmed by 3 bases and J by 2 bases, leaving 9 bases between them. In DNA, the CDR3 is TGTGCCAGCAGCTCAGAGAAACCCTACGAGCAGTACTTC. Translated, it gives CASSSEKPYEQYF.

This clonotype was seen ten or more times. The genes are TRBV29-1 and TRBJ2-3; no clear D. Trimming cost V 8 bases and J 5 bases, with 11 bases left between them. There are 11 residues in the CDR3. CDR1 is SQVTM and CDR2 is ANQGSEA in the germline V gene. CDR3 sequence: CSIYLVDTQYF. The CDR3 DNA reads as TGCAGCATCTATTTGGTAGATACGCAGTATTTT.

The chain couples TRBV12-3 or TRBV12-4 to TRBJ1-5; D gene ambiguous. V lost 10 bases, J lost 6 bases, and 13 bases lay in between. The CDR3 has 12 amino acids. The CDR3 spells CANTSVSQPQHF. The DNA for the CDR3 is TGTGCCAATACTTCGGTGAGTCAGCCCCAGCATTTT.

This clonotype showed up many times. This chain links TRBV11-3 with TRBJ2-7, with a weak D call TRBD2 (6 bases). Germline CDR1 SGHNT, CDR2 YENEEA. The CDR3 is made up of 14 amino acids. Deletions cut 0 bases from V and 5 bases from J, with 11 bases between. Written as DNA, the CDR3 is TGTGCCAGCAGCTTAGAGGGGGGAGAGGACGAGCAGTACTTC. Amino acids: CASSLEGGEDEQYF.

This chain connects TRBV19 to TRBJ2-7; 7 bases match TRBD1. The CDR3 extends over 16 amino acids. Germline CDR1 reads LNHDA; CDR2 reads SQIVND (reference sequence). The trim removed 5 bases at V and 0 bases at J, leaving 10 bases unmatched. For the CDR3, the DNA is TGTGCCAGTAGTGCCCCCGGGACAGCAAGCTCCTACGAGCAGTACTTC. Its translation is CASSAPGTASSYEQYF.

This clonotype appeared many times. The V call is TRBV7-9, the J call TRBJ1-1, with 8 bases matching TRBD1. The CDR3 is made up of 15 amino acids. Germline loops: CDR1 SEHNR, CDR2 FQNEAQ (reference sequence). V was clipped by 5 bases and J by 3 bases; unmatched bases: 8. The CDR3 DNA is TGTGCCAGCAGCCACCCCCCGGGACAGGACACTGAAGCTTTCTTT. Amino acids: CASSHPPGQDTEAFF.

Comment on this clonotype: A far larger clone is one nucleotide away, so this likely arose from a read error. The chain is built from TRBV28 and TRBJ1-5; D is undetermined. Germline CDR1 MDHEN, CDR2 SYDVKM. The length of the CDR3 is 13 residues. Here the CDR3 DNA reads TGTGCCAGCAGGGTAGGGAGCAATCAGCCCAAGCATTTT. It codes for CASRVGSNQPKHF.

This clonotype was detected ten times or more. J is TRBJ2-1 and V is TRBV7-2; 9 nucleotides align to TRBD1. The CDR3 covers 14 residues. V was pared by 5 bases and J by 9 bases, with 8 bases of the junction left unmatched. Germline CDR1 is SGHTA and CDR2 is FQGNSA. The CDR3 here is CASSLGTGMGEQFF. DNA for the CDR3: TGTGCCAGCAGCCTCGGGACAGGGATGGGTGAGCAGTTCTTC.

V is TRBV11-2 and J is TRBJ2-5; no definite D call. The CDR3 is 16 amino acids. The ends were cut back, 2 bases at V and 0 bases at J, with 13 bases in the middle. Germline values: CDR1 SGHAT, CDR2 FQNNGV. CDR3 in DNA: TGTGCCAGCAGCTTACCCCAAGGAAAGTACCAAGAGACCCAGTACTTC. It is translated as CASSLPQGKYQETQYF. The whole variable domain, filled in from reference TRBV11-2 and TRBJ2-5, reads EAGVAQSPRYKIIEKRQSVAFWCNPISGHATLYWYQQILGQGPKLLIQFQNNGVVDDSQLPKDRFSAERLKGVDSTLKIQPAKLEDSAVYLCASSLPQGKYQETQYFGPGTRLLVL.

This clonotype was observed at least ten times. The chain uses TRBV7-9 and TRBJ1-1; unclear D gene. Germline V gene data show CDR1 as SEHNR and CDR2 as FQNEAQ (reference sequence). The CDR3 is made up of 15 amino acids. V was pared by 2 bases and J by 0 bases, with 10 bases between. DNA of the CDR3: TGTGCCAGCAGCTTATTAAGTGGCCTGAACACTGAAGCTTTCTTT. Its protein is CASSLLSGLNTEAFF. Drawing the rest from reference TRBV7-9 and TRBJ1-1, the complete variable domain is DTGVSQNPRHKITKRGQNVTFRCDPISEHNRLYWYRQTLGQGPEFLTYFQNEAQLEKSRLLSDRFSAERPKGSFSTLEIQRTEQGDSAMYLCASSLLSGLNTEAFFGQGTRLTVV.

CDR3 nucleotides: TGTGCCAGCTCACTTTTAGACGCAACTAATGAAAAACTGTTTTTT. This sequence encodes CASSLLDATNEKLFF. V gene TRBV18 combines with J gene TRBJ1-4, with D unresolved. Germline V gene data show CDR1 as KGHSH and CDR2 as LQKENI. The V end was cut by 4 bases, the J end by 0 bases, with 9 bases between. CDR3 size: 15 residues.

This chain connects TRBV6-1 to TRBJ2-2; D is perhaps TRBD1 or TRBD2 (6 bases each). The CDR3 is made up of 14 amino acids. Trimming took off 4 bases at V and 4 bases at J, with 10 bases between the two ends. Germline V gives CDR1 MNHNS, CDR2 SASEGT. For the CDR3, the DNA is TGTGCCAGCAGTGTAGAGGGGGGCACCGGGGAGCTGTTTTTT. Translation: CASSVEGGTGELFF.

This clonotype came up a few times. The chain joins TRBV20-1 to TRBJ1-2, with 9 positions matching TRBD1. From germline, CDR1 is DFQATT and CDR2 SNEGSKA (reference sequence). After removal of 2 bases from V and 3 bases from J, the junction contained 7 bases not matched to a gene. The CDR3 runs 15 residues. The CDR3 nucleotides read TGCAGTGCTAGACACCCGGGACAGGGCGACTATGGCTACACCTTC. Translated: CSARHPGQGDYGYTF.

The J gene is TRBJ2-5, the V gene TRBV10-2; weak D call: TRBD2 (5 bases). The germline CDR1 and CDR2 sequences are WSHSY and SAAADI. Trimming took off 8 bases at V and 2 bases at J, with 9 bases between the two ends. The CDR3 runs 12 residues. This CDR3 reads CASQGGQETQYF. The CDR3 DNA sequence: TGCGCCAGCCAAGGAGGACAAGAGACCCAGTACTTC.

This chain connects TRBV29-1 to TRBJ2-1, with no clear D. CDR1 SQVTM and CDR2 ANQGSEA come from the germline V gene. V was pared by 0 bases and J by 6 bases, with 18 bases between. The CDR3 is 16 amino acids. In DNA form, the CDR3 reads TGCAGCGTTGAAGATCTGATGCGAGGATCTGGCAATGAGCAGTTCTTC. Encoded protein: CSVEDLMRGSGNEQFF.

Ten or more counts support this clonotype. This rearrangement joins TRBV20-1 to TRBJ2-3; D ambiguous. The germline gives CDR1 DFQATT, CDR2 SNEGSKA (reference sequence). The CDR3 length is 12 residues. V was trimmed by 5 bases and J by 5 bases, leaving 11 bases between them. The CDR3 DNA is TGCAGTGCTTTGCCCCCTGGAGATACGCAGTATTTT. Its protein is CSALPPGDTQYF.

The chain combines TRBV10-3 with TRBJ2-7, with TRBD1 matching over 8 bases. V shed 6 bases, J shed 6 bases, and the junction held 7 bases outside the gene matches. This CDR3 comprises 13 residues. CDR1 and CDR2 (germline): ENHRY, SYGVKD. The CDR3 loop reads CAISGQGKSEQYF. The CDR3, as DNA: TGTGCCATCAGCGGACAGGGAAAAAGCGAGCAGTACTTC.